The entry below gives a single T cell receptor beta chain sequence along with its context. Its antigen is still unknown. The sample belongs to a study of graft-versus-host responses after intestinal transplantation. Trimming took off 3 bases at V and 2 bases at J, with 1 base between the two ends. CDR1 and CDR2 (germline): SGHTA, FQGNSA. The CDR3 has 12 residues. TCRdb's table, derived via immunoSEQ multiplex PCR, lists solely in-frame clones and lacks some. The sample yields about 47,000 clones, approximately 96% seen once. The input for sequencing was unstimulated CD8+ T cells sorted from spleen or lymph node cells, taken before transplant. The sequence was obtained from a human donor who was the organ donor for an intestinal transplant. V is TRBV7-2 and J is TRBJ2-2, with D uncertain. This CDR3 is CASSFNTGELFF. The CDR3 DNA reads TGTGCCAGCAGCTTTAACACCGGGGAGCTGTTTTTT.